This T cell receptor (beta chain) was sequenced in a study of shared T cell receptors in the human thymus. This CDR3 has 14 residues. Trimming cost V 0 bases and J 8 bases, with 13 bases left between them. Per germline, CDR1 MNHNS and CDR2 SASEGT. Clones were read by immunoSEQ multiplex PCR, and TCRdb kept only the in-frame ones, dropping some. The top ten hold 0.013% of the sample, which has roughly 550,000 clones, about 80% seen once. These data were also filed under a second study, of human thymus T cells. That paper notes: Thymus pieces cut out during corrective heart surgery were the tissue that was used.

The chain is built from TRBV6-1 and TRBJ1-2; D ambiguous. This TCR was sampled from a boy in the first two years of life with a congenital heart defect. Source material: thymocytes. Here the CDR3 reads CASSEATLCGGYTF. The CDR3 region has the DNA TGTGCCAGCAGTGAAGCCACGTTGTGCGGCGGCTACACCTTC.